These 18 T cell receptor beta chains were sequenced from one sample in a study of T cell responses to AZD1222 COVID-19 vaccine. Sequencing was performed with immunoSEQ multiplex PCR; in TCRdb, only in-frame clones are kept and a portion is missing. The sample lists approximately 110,000 clones, about 92% occurring once. The material was peripheral blood, obtained on day 0 of AZD1222 vaccination. The source is an adult in good health.

This chain connects TRBV19 to TRBJ2-3; D gene ambiguous. V lost 0 bases to trimming and J lost 0 bases, with 4 bases between them. The CDR3 runs 14 residues. Per the germline V gene, CDR1 is LNHDA and CDR2 is SQIVND (reference sequence). The CDR3 region has the DNA TGTGCCAGTAGTATAGATGCTAGCACAGATACGCAGTATTTT. Encoded protein: CASSIDASTDTQYF.

The chain combines TRBV10-3 with TRBJ1-2; D is unresolved. Trimming shortened V by 2 bases and J by 5 bases, and 9 bases separated the two germline ends. Looked up from germline, CDR1 is ENHRY and CDR2 is SYGVKD. The CDR3 covers 13 residues. CDR3 region: CAISEGQEYGYTF. The CDR3 DNA reads TGTGCCATCAGTGAGGGGCAGGAGTATGGCTACACCTTC.

J is TRBJ2-1 and V is TRBV29-1; TRBD2 aligns across 12 bases. The CDR3 extends over 17 amino acids. CDR1 and CDR2 from the germline V gene are SQVTM and ANQGSEA. V gave up 3 bases and J gave up 2 bases; unmatched junction bases: 8. The CDR3 DNA follows: TGCAGCGTTGAGGGACTAGCGGGTGCCCACCCCTACAATGAGCAGTTCTTC. Amino acids: CSVEGLAGAHPYNEQFF.

The V and J genes are TRBV9 and TRBJ2-2, with TRBD1 matching 8 bases. Trimming removed 4 bases from V and 1 base from J; junction bases left unmatched: 6. The length of the CDR3 is 16 residues. Germline assignment: CDR1 SGDLS and CDR2 YYNGEE. Here the CDR3 DNA reads TGTGCCAGCAGCATTTCGACAGGGGTGAACACCGGGGAGCTGTTTTTT. Translating gives CASSISTGVNTGELFF.

V and J are TRBV2 and TRBJ2-5; D unresolved. CDR1 and CDR2 (germline): SNHLY, FYNNEI. V lost 2 bases and J lost 2, with 6 bases in between. The CDR3 loop spans 13 amino acids. The CDR3 DNA reads TGTGCCAGCAGTGAATTGCGGCAAGAGACCCAGTACTTC. This sequence encodes CASSELRQETQYF.

The CDR3 region is CAWRGAARPYEQYF. CDR3 nucleotides: TGTGCCTGGAGGGGGGCAGCGAGGCCTTACGAGCAGTACTTC. J is TRBJ2-7 and V is TRBV30, with D possibly being TRBD1 (6 bases). CDR1 GTSNPN and CDR2 SVGIG come from the germline V gene (reference sequence). V was shortened by 3 bases and J by 4 bases, with 16 bases between the two germline ends. The CDR3 has 14 amino acids.

The chain couples TRBV9 to TRBJ1-1, with 7 bases fitting TRBD1. The V and J ends lost 5 bases and 3 bases, in that order; junction bases with no gene match: 1. From germline, CDR1 is SGDLS and CDR2 YYNGEE. The CDR3 has 12 residues. This CDR3 reads CASSRGHTEAFF. The DNA for the CDR3 is TGTGCCAGCAGTAGGGGGCACACTGAAGCTTTCTTT.

The chain is built from TRBV12-5 and TRBJ2-2, with 10 nucleotides matching TRBD2. The CDR3 has 17 amino acids. The trim removed 1 base at V and 0 bases at J, leaving 2 bases unmatched. The germline V gene encodes CDR1 LGHNT and CDR2 FRNRAP. The CDR3 bases are TGTGCTAGTGGTTTGGAACTAGCGGGACCGAACACCGGGGAGCTGTTTTTT. The encoded protein is CASGLELAGPNTGELFF.

The V gene is TRBV19, the J gene TRBJ2-3, with 9 bases matching TRBD2. Germline V gene sequence: CDR1 LNHDA, CDR2 SQIVND (reference sequence). V lost 4 bases and J lost 0; bases outside the gene matches: 11. This CDR3 comprises 18 residues. The CDR3 sequence: CASSTKPPGTSSTDTQYF. Written as DNA, the CDR3 is TGTGCCAGTAGTACTAAACCTCCCGGGACTAGCAGCACAGATACGCAGTATTTT.

The chain combines TRBV5-1 with TRBJ1-2; TRBD1 agrees at 7 bases. This CDR3 region has 12 residues. V lost 2 bases, J lost 8 bases, and 3 bases stayed unmatched. In germline, CDR1 is SGHRS, CDR2 YFSETQ. CDR3 DNA: TGCGCCAGCAGCTTCGACAGGGACGGCTACACCTTC. This sequence encodes CASSFDRDGYTF.

This rearrangement joins TRBV3-1 (or the pseudogene TRBV3-2) to TRBJ2-7, with a tentative D call TRBD2 (6 bases). The V and J ends lost 3 bases and 4 bases respectively, with 13 bases between them. Per germline, CDR1 LGHDT and CDR2 YNNKEL (reference sequence). CDR3 size: 14 residues. The CDR3 reads CASSHPGLTYEQYF. DNA of the CDR3: TGTGCCAGCAGCCACCCGGGACTGACTTACGAGCAGTACTTC.

The V call is TRBV30, the J call TRBJ1-3; 7 nucleotides line up with TRBD1. V lost 4 bases, J lost 4 bases, and 4 bases stayed unmatched. CDR3 size: 13 residues. CDR1 GTSNPN and CDR2 SVGIG come from the germline V gene (reference sequence). DNA of the CDR3: TGTGCCTGGAACCTACAGGGGGGAAACACCATATATTTT. Amino acids: CAWNLQGGNTIYF.

This clone was picked up a small number of times. This sequence joins TRBV19 and TRBJ1-1; D unclear. This CDR3 has 14 amino acids. Trimming took off 7 bases at V and 5 bases at J, with 17 bases between the two ends. The germline gives CDR1 LNHDA, CDR2 SQIVND (reference sequence). The CDR3 DNA reads TGTGCCAGTACGGGTTATGAGGGTGGGACTGAAGCTTTCTTT. Protein: CASTGYEGGTEAFF. Complete variable domain (other parts from reference TRBV19 and TRBJ1-1): DGGITQSPKYLFRKEGQNVTLSCEQNLNHDAMYWYRQDPGQGLRLIYYSQIVNDFQKGDIAEGYSVSREKKESFPLTVTSAQKNPTAFYLCASTGYEGGTEAFFGQGTRLTVV.

The chain employs TRBV30 and TRBJ2-7; 7 bases map to TRBD2. This CDR3 is 14 amino acids long. V shed 5 bases and J 6 bases; nucleotides not matched to a gene: 13. Looked up from germline, CDR1 is GTSNPN and CDR2 is SVGIG (reference sequence). CDR3 DNA sequence: TGTGCCTGGCAGCGGGACGGTACCCTGATCGAGCAGTACTTC. Translation gives CAWQRDGTLIEQYF.

The rearrangement links TRBV27 to TRBJ2-7; D possibly matches TRBD1 or TRBD2 (5 bases each). CDR1 MNHEY and CDR2 SMNVEV come from the germline V gene (reference sequence). Trimming removed 4 bases from V and 7 bases from J, with 17 bases in between. The CDR3 has 14 amino acids. The CDR3: CASSSTGTSGEQYF. CDR3 in DNA: TGTGCCAGCAGTTCTACCGGGACCTCTGGAGAGCAGTACTTC.

The chain joins TRBV4-3 to TRBJ2-5; TRBD2 aligns across 10 bases. V shed 3 bases and J 3 bases; nucleotides not matched to a gene: 1. The length of the CDR3 is 14 residues. CDR1 LGHNA and CDR2 YSLEER come from the germline V gene. The CDR3 DNA reads as TGCGCCAGCAGCCACGGACTAGCGGAAGAGACCCAGTACTTC. This gives the protein CASSHGLAEETQYF.

For the CDR3, the DNA is TGTGCCAGCACCCGAACAGGGGGCAAAGAGACCCAGTACTTC. It translates to CASTRTGGKETQYF. This chain connects TRBV13 to TRBJ2-5; 9 bases line up with TRBD1. The CDR3 is 14 residues long. The V gene end was trimmed by 7 bases and the J gene end by 3 bases; junction bases not matched to a gene: 6. Per germline, CDR1 PRHDT and CDR2 FYEKMQ (reference sequence).

The genes are TRBV24-1 and TRBJ1-2; TRBD1 matches at 9 bases. The length of the CDR3 is 14 residues. Germline values: CDR1 KGHDR, CDR2 SFDVKD. V dropped 3 bases and J dropped 6; count of bases not matched to a gene: 4. The CDR3, as DNA: TGTGCCACCAGTGATCAGCGGGACAGGGATGGCTACACCTTC. Its protein product is CATSDQRDRDGYTF.